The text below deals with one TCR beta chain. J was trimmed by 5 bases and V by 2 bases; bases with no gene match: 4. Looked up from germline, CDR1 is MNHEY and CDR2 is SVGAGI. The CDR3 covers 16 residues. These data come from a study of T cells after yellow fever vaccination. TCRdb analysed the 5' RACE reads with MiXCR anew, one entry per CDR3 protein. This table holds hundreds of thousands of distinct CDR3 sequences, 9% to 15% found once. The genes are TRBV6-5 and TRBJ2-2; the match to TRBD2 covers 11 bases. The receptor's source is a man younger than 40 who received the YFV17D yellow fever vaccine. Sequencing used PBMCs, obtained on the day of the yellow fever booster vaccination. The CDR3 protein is CASSYASGRRTGELFF. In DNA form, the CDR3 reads TGTGCCAGCAGTTACGCTAGCGGGAGGAGGACCGGGGAGCTGTTTTTT.